The 29 T cell receptor beta chains given below trace back to one sample, sequenced in a study of control samples from healthy donors and cancer patients. The protocol was immunoSEQ multiplex PCR, while the TCRdb copy is restricted to in-frame clones and leaves out a portion. This sample carries about 69,000 clones, approximately 88% of them seen once, and the ten largest clones take approximately 2.8%. The source material was PBMCs. Receptors originate from a woman in her fifties or sixties with lung cancer.

The V gene is TRBV3-1 (or the pseudogene TRBV3-2), the J gene TRBJ1-1; TRBD1 might be the D (5 bases). This CDR3 has 14 amino acids. The V end lost 0 bases, the J end lost 6 bases, and 11 bases lay between the germline ends. Germline CDR1 is LGHDT and CDR2 is YNNKEL (reference sequence). The CDR3 loop reads CASSQDRQGSEAFF. In DNA form, the CDR3 reads TGTGCCAGCAGCCAAGATCGGCAGGGCTCTGAAGCTTTCTTT.

This chain links TRBV6-5 with TRBJ1-4; TRBD1 is a possible D gene (5 bases). CDR3 length equals 16 residues. Trimming took off 0 bases at V and 4 bases at J, with 12 bases between the two ends. Germline CDR1 and CDR2: MNHEY and SVGAGI. CDR3 nucleotides: TGTGCCAGCAGTTACTCTGGGACCCAACTTAATGAAAAACTGTTTTTT. Translation gives CASSYSGTQLNEKLFF.

This chain connects TRBV24-1 to TRBJ2-3, with 7 bases identical to TRBD2. Germline values: CDR1 KGHDR, CDR2 SFDVKD. Trimming at V came to 7 bases and at J to 5 bases, leaving 11 bases not matched to a gene. CDR3 length equals 15 residues. CDR3 in DNA: TGTGCCACCAGCTCGACCAGCGGGGCTGTAGATACGCAGTATTTT. It translates to CATSSTSGAVDTQYF.

J is TRBJ1-1 and V is TRBV7-9, with no clear D. V lost 4 bases to trimming and J lost 6 bases, with 6 bases between them. Per germline, CDR1 SEHNR and CDR2 FQNEAQ (reference sequence). The CDR3 loop spans 11 amino acids. The CDR3 coding sequence is TGTGCCAGCAGCTATACCCCTGAAGCTTTCTTT. Its protein product is CASSYTPEAFF.

This rearrangement joins TRBV3-1 (or the pseudogene TRBV3-2) to TRBJ2-1, with TRBD1 matching 8 bases. From germline, CDR1 is LGHDT and CDR2 YNNKEL (reference sequence). V shed 0 bases, J shed 9 bases, and the junction held 10 bases outside the gene matches. The CDR3 covers 16 residues. CDR3 bases: TGTGCCAGCAGCCAAGATCCCGCTCAGGGGGCAAGTGAGCAGTTCTTC. It codes for CASSQDPAQGASEQFF.

This chain connects TRBV9 to TRBJ2-5; D gene ambiguous. Trimming took off 0 bases at V and 2 bases at J, with 8 bases between the two ends. Germline V CDR1 and CDR2: SGDLS, YYNGEE. The CDR3 totals 14 residues. CDR3: CASSVEAAQETQYF. Here the CDR3 DNA reads TGTGCCAGCAGCGTAGAGGCAGCTCAAGAGACCCAGTACTTC. The variable domain in full, completed from reference TRBV9 and TRBJ2-5, reads DSGVTQTPKHLITATGQRVTLRCSPRSGDLSVYWYQQSLDQGLQFLIQYYNGEERAKGNILERFSAQQFPDLHSELNLSSLELGDSALYFCASSVEAAQETQYFGPGTRLLVL.

The chain employs TRBV18 and TRBJ2-3; 9 positions match TRBD1. The CDR3 runs to 15 residues. After removal of 1 base from V and 10 bases from J, the junction contained 9 bases not matched to a gene. The germline V gene has CDR1 KGHSH and CDR2 LQKENI. CDR3 nucleotides: TGTGCCAGCTCACCACGTCCCGGGACAGGGAATGCGCAGTATTTT. Its protein is CASSPRPGTGNAQYF. Combining the CDR3 with reference TRBV18 and TRBJ2-3 gives the whole variable domain NAGVMQNPRHLVRRRGQEARLRCSPMKGHSHVYWYRQLPEEGLKFMVYLQKENIIDESGMPKERFSAEFPKEGPSILRIQQVVRGDSAAYFCASSPRPGTGNAQYFGPGTRLTVL.

CDR3 sequence: CASSFTNMIADGYTF. The CDR3 nucleotides are TGCGCCAGCAGCTTCACTAACATGATCGCTGATGGCTACACCTTC. V and J are TRBV5-1 and TRBJ1-2; D not resolved. Germline values: CDR1 SGHRS, CDR2 YFSETQ. The germline V and J ends were trimmed by 2 bases and 6 bases, with 17 bases remaining between them. This CDR3 is 15 amino acids long.

This clone was picked up a small number of times. The chain links TRBV7-9 to TRBJ1-2; no clear D. Trimming stripped 5 bases from V and 4 bases from J, with 17 bases between. Germline-derived CDR1 and CDR2 are SEHNR and FQNEAQ (reference sequence). CDR3 length: 15 amino acids. The CDR3, as DNA: TGTGCCAGCAGCCCCGGTGGAGGTGCGGCCTATGGCTACACCTTC. Protein sequence: CASSPGGGAAYGYTF.

This clone was seen once. This chain uses TRBV10-3 with TRBJ1-5; 10 bases are shared with TRBD1. Germline V gives CDR1 ENHRY, CDR2 SYGVKD. The CDR3 is 15 residues long. The V segment lost 3 bases and the J segment 5 bases; nucleotides outside the gene matches: 4. The CDR3 sequence: CAISDGTGEDQPQHF. The CDR3 bases are TGTGCCATCAGTGACGGGACAGGGGAGGATCAGCCCCAGCATTTT.

The chain joins TRBV29-1 to TRBJ2-2, with 10 bases aligning to TRBD2. Losses at the gene ends were 3 bases for V and 4 bases for J; bases not matched to a gene: 8. This CDR3 comprises 16 residues. Germline CDR1 reads SQVTM; CDR2 reads ANQGSEA. CDR3 amino acids: CSVDGLAGDGTGELFF. The CDR3 DNA sequence: TGCAGCGTTGATGGGCTAGCGGGGGACGGCACCGGGGAGCTGTTTTTT.

This clone has more than one count but fewer than ten. This chain connects TRBV27 to TRBJ2-1; D unresolved. The CDR3 is 15 amino acids. Germline lookup yields CDR1 MNHEY and CDR2 SMNVEV (reference sequence). V was shortened by 3 bases and J by 2 bases, with 11 bases between the two germline ends. For the CDR3, the DNA is TGTGCCAGCAGTTTGTCTGGAATTCCCTACAATGAGCAGTTCTTC. Amino acids: CASSLSGIPYNEQFF.

The gene calls are TRBV7-3 and TRBJ2-5, with 10 bases fitting TRBD1. Germline-derived CDR1 and CDR2 are SGHTA and FQGTGA. Germline trimming cut 5 bases from V and 2 bases from J; bases unmatched to any gene: 5. The CDR3 loop spans 15 amino acids. Here the CDR3 reads CASSRTGGRQETQYF. CDR3 DNA sequence: TGTGCCAGCAGCCGGACAGGGGGGCGTCAAGAGACCCAGTACTTC.

The chain recombines TRBV12-5 with TRBJ1-1; unclear D gene. Per germline, CDR1 LGHNT and CDR2 FRNRAP. Deletions cut 5 bases from V and 1 base from J, with 5 bases between. This CDR3 has 12 amino acids. The CDR3 sequence is CASGPQNTEAFF. CDR3 sequence (DNA): TGTGCTAGTGGTCCCCAGAACACTGAAGCTTTCTTT. The complete variable domain, with remaining parts taken from reference TRBV12-5 and TRBJ1-1, reads DARVTQTPRHKVTEMGQEVTMRCQPILGHNTVFWYRQTMMQGLELLAYFRNRAPLDDSGMPKDRFSAEMPDATLATLKIQPSEPRDSAVYFCASGPQNTEAFFGQGTRLTVV.

The V gene is TRBV28, the J gene TRBJ1-1, with D hard to call. Between the trimmed V and J ends, which lost 3 bases and 2 bases, there was a span of 7 bases. Per the germline V gene, CDR1 is MDHEN and CDR2 is SYDVKM. The CDR3 runs 13 residues. The CDR3 loop is CASSFISNTEAFF. The CDR3 nucleotides are TGTGCCAGCAGTTTCATATCAAACACTGAAGCTTTCTTT.

The rearrangement joins TRBV6-2 or TRBV6-3 to TRBJ2-7; perhaps TRBD1 as D (5 bases). Looked up from germline, CDR1 is MNHEY and CDR2 is SVGEGT. The ends were cut back, 3 bases at V and 3 bases at J, with 12 bases in the middle. This CDR3 region has 14 residues. The CDR3 reads CASSYRLGDYEQYF. CDR3 in DNA: TGTGCCAGCAGTTATCGTTTAGGGGACTACGAGCAGTACTTC.

The chain is built from TRBV11-2 and TRBJ1-1; the D is unclear. Trimming cost V 4 bases and J 1 base, with 7 bases left between them. This CDR3 spans 13 amino acids. CDR1 and CDR2 from the germline V gene are SGHAT and FQNNGV. This CDR3 reads CASSSTANTEAFF. The CDR3 nucleotides read TGTGCCAGCAGCTCAACCGCGAACACTGAAGCTTTCTTT.

The V and J genes are TRBV9 and TRBJ1-6; D gene uncertain. Looked up from germline, CDR1 is SGDLS and CDR2 is YYNGEE. The CDR3 is 13 amino acids. The V end lost 2 bases, the J end lost 7 bases, and 7 bases lay between the germline ends. CDR3 in amino acids: CASSVTANSPLHF. CDR3 nucleotide sequence: TGTGCCAGCAGCGTCACAGCCAATTCACCCCTCCACTTT.

The chain combines TRBV5-4 with TRBJ1-1; tentative D call: TRBD1 (5 bases). This CDR3 region has 16 residues. Germline V gene lookup returns CDR1 SGHNT and CDR2 YYREEE (reference sequence). Deletions cut 4 bases from V and 4 bases from J, with 20 bases between. CDR3 sequence reads: CASSMGRPDLGTEAFF. In nucleotides, the CDR3 is TGTGCCAGCAGCATGGGACGACCCGACCTGGGCACTGAAGCTTTCTTT. The full variable domain, completed using reference TRBV5-4 and TRBJ1-1, is ETGVTQSPTHLIKTRGQQVTLRCSSQSGHNTVSWYQQALGQGPQFIFQYYREEENGRGNFPPRFSGLQFPNYSSELNVNALELDDSALYLCASSMGRPDLGTEAFFGQGTRLTVV.

The chain recombines TRBV5-1 with TRBJ2-1, with 7 nucleotides matching TRBD2. Germline CDR1 is SGHRS and CDR2 is YFSETQ. V gave up 5 bases and J gave up 9 bases; unmatched junction bases: 17. This CDR3 contains 16 residues. As DNA, the CDR3 is TGCGCCAGCAGTGAGAAGGGCTCGGGGGGAGGGAGTGAGCAGTTCTTC. Protein sequence: CASSEKGSGGGSEQFF.

The chain recombines TRBV6-2 or TRBV6-3 with TRBJ2-7, with D perhaps TRBD1 or TRBD2 (5 bases each). Trimming removed 4 bases from V and 0 bases from J, with 16 bases in between. Per germline, CDR1 MNHEY and CDR2 SVGEGT. The length of the CDR3 is 16 residues. DNA for the CDR3: TGTGCCAGCAGTTTCCTCCGGGACCGGATCTCCTACGAGCAGTACTTC. Protein sequence: CASSFLRDRISYEQYF.

This chain links TRBV11-3 with TRBJ1-1; D gene uncertain. The V end was cut by 1 base, the J end by 11 bases, with 14 bases between. CDR3 size: 13 residues. The germline V gene has CDR1 SGHNT and CDR2 YENEEA. The CDR3 is CASSLGVRGVAFF. In nucleotides, the CDR3 is TGTGCCAGCAGCTTAGGGGTGCGAGGAGTCGCTTTCTTT.

The rearrangement links TRBV15 to TRBJ2-7, with 8 bases matching TRBD2. The V gene's germline CDR1 is LNHNV and CDR2 YYDKDF (reference sequence). V gave up 8 bases and J gave up 0 bases; unmatched junction bases: 6. CDR3 length equals 14 residues. The CDR3 sequence is CATSSGGSSYEQYF. As DNA, the CDR3 is TGTGCCACCTCCAGCGGGGGCAGCTCCTACGAGCAGTACTTC.

The chain joins TRBV10-3 to TRBJ1-3; TRBD1 is a possible D gene (5 bases). The length of the CDR3 is 15 residues. Per germline, CDR1 ENHRY and CDR2 SYGVKD. Trimming removed 2 bases from V and 4 bases from J, with 12 bases in between. In DNA, the CDR3 is TGTGCCATCAGTGAGCTTGGGACCACGGGAAACACCATATATTTT. Its translation is CAISELGTTGNTIYF.

This rearrangement joins TRBV21-1 to TRBJ2-1. TRBV21-1 is given as a pseudogene. The CDR3 has 9 residues. CDR3 nucleotides: TGTGCCAGCAGCAATGAGCAGTTCTTC. Its protein is CASSNEQFF.

The V call is TRBV12-3 or TRBV12-4, the J call TRBJ1-2; 9 nucleotides agree with TRBD1. V gave up 4 bases and J gave up 7 bases; unmatched junction bases: 4. The length of the CDR3 is 13 residues. CDR3 DNA sequence: TGTGCCAGCAGTTACAGGGGGCGCCGTGGCTACACCTTC. This translates into CASSYRGRRGYTF.

V is TRBV5-1 and J is TRBJ1-1, with D unclear. The CDR3 runs to 14 residues. Germline V gene data show CDR1 as SGHRS and CDR2 as YFSETQ. V shed 1 base and J shed 4 bases, with 11 bases lying between them. CDR3 region: CASSLLPGSTEAFF. The CDR3 region has the DNA TGCGCCAGCAGCTTGCTCCCGGGATCCACTGAAGCTTTCTTT.

This sequence joins TRBV29-1 and TRBJ2-3; D is uncertain. The V end lost 1 base, the J end lost 5 bases, and 10 bases lay between the germline ends. This CDR3 is 13 amino acids long. CDR1 is SQVTM, CDR2 ANQGSEA, per germline. CDR3 nucleotides: TGCAGCGTTGAAGTGGCCTACCAAGATACGCAGTATTTT. This sequence encodes CSVEVAYQDTQYF.

The chain has TRBV6-2 or TRBV6-3 and TRBJ2-2, with TRBD1 as a possible D gene (5 bases). Per germline, CDR1 MNHEY and CDR2 SVGEGT. CDR3 length: 17 amino acids. V dropped 6 bases and J dropped 4 bases, with 21 bases sitting between them. DNA of the CDR3: TGTGCCAGCAGCCGCCAAATAGGGGCCCCTATCACCGGGGAGCTGTTTTTT. Encoded protein: CASSRQIGAPITGELFF.